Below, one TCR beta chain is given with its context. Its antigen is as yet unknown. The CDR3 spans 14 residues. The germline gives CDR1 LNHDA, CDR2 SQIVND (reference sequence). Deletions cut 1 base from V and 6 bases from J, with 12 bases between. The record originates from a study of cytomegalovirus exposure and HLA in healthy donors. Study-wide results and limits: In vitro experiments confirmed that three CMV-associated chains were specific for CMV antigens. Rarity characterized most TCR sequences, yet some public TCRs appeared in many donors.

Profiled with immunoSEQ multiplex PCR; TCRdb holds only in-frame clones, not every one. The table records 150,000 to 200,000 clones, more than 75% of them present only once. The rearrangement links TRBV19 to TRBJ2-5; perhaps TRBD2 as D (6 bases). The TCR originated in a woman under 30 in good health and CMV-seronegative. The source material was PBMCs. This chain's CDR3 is CASSIGGGRKTQYF. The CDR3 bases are TGTGCCAGTAGTATAGGTGGAGGGAGGAAGACCCAGTACTTC.